The next 23 T cell receptor beta chains were all read from a single sample in a study of T cell responses to AZD1222 COVID-19 vaccine. Clones were sequenced by immunoSEQ multiplex PCR, and TCRdb holds only the in-frame ones, with some missing. The sample yields about 120,000 clones, about nine tenths seen once. The specimen comprised peripheral blood, sampled on day 0 of AZD1222 vaccination. The receptor source for this set is an adult in good health.

This chain joins TRBV2 and TRBJ2-5; 13 bases line up with TRBD2. Trimming cost V 2 bases and J 3 bases; bases outside gene matches: 6. The CDR3 has 17 residues. CDR1 is SNHLY and CDR2 is FYNNEI in the germline V gene. CDR3 residues: CASSETRGLAGEETQYF. Written as DNA, the CDR3 is TGTGCCAGCAGTGAAACCCGAGGACTAGCGGGGGAAGAGACCCAGTACTTC.

CDR3 region: CASSYRGVTGELFF. The DNA of the CDR3 is TGTGCCAGTAGTTACAGGGGGGTGACCGGGGAGCTGTTTTTT. V gene TRBV19 combines with J gene TRBJ2-2; 8 bases are a match to TRBD1. CDR1 LNHDA and CDR2 SQIVND come from the germline V gene (reference sequence). J gave up 5 bases and V 5 bases, and 4 bases lay outside the gene matches. This CDR3 has 14 amino acids.

V gene TRBV6-4 combines with J gene TRBJ2-7, with 9 nucleotides matching TRBD1. Germline V CDR1 and CDR2: MRHNA, SNTAGT. The ends lost 8 bases at V and 5 bases at J; junction bases unmatched: 7. The CDR3 totals 13 residues. Here the CDR3 reads CASPRDRVHEQYF. In nucleotides, the CDR3 is TGTGCCAGCCCCCGGGACAGGGTCCACGAGCAGTACTTC.

This chain connects TRBV18 to TRBJ1-1; D call uncertain. Trimming removed 8 bases at V and 1 base at J, with 17 bases between. CDR3 length: 15 residues. Per germline, CDR1 KGHSH and CDR2 LQKENI. Here the CDR3 reads CASQTPSGGNTEAFF. Written as DNA, the CDR3 is TGTGCCAGCCAGACACCGTCGGGAGGGAACACTGAAGCTTTCTTT.

The chain joins TRBV4-2 to TRBJ1-6, with D perhaps matching TRBD1 (6 bases). The CDR3 totals 17 residues. V lost 1 base, J lost 3 bases, and 13 bases lay in between. Germline V gene lookup returns CDR1 LGHNA and CDR2 YNFKEQ. As DNA, the CDR3 is TGTGCCAGCAGCCAAGGTGGGGGGGCAGACTATAATTCACCCCTCCACTTT. It encodes CASSQGGGADYNSPLHF.

The rearrangement uses TRBV2 and TRBJ2-7, with D unresolved. The CDR3 runs to 13 residues. The germline V gene encodes CDR1 SNHLY and CDR2 FYNNEI. The germline V and J ends were trimmed by 11 bases and 0 bases, with 14 bases remaining between them. CDR3: CASRSSSSYEQYF. In DNA form, the CDR3 reads TGTGCCTCCCGGAGCTCGAGCTCCTACGAGCAGTACTTC.

This chain links TRBV28 with TRBJ1-1; D uncertain. V was clipped by 3 bases and J by 6 bases, with 11 bases between them. Germline CDR1 MDHEN, CDR2 SYDVKM. CDR3 length: 13 residues. CDR3 amino acids: CASSLSIWAEAFF. As DNA, the CDR3 is TGTGCCAGCAGTTTGTCCATTTGGGCTGAAGCTTTCTTT.

The chain carries TRBV7-2 and TRBJ1-6; D possibly corresponds to TRBD1 (6 bases). The CDR3 covers 18 residues. CDR1 is SGHTA, CDR2 FQGNSA, per germline. V shed 0 bases and J shed 10 bases, with 22 bases lying between them. The CDR3 nucleotides read TGTGCCAGCAGCTTAGCCCGACCGAACTCAGGGGTCCGATCACCCCTCCACTTT. Translation gives CASSLARPNSGVRSPLHF.

This clone has just one count. V gene TRBV7-9 combines with J gene TRBJ2-7; tentative D call: TRBD1 (6 bases). This CDR3 contains 16 residues. V lost 1 base, J lost 3 bases, and 16 bases lay in between. Germline V gene data show CDR1 as SEHNR and CDR2 as FQNEAQ (reference sequence). The CDR3 sequence: CASSLVGTGRIYEQYF. As DNA, the CDR3 is TGTGCCAGCAGCTTAGTGGGAACAGGGCGAATCTACGAGCAGTACTTC. Complete variable domain (other parts from reference TRBV7-9 and TRBJ2-7): DTGVSQNPRHKITKRGQNVTFRCDPISEHNRLYWYRQTLGQGPEFLTYFQNEAQLEKSRLLSDRFSAERPKGSFSTLEIQRTEQGDSAMYLCASSLVGTGRIYEQYFGPGTRLTVT.

This sequence joins TRBV5-4 and TRBJ2-5, with 11 bases aligning to TRBD2. The V gene's germline CDR1 is SGHNT and CDR2 YYREEE (reference sequence). V was clipped by 3 bases and J by 3 bases; unmatched bases: 1. CDR3 length equals 14 residues. The CDR3, as DNA: TGTGCCAGCAGCTCACTAGCGGGGGAAGAGACCCAGTACTTC. As protein: CASSSLAGEETQYF.

The CDR3: CASSQRALAGGNTGELFF. CDR3 nucleotides: TGCGCCAGCAGCCAACGGGCGCTGGCGGGGGGCAACACCGGGGAGCTGTTTTTT. The chain has TRBV4-1 and TRBJ2-2; TRBD2 matches 8 bases. The germline V gene encodes CDR1 MGHRA and CDR2 YSYEKL. This CDR3 region has 18 residues. The junction had 10 bases not matched to a gene; V was cut back by 2 bases and J by 2 bases.

This clone was observed a single time. The chain couples TRBV5-4 to TRBJ1-2; D ambiguous. Germline V lookup: CDR1 SGHNT, CDR2 YYREEE (reference sequence). CDR3 length: 11 amino acids. The V end was cut by 6 bases, the J end by 2 bases, with 5 bases between. The DNA for the CDR3 is TGTGCCAGCAAAGCAAACTATGGCTACACCTTC. Protein sequence: CASKANYGYTF.

This chain links TRBV5-7 with TRBJ1-5, with 8 bases fitting TRBD1. TRBV5-7 is treated as an ORF (open reading frame) with a function not yet certain. V lost 6 bases, J lost 5 bases, and 13 bases stayed unmatched. This CDR3 has 16 residues. The CDR3 protein is CASNEAGQGVDQPQHF. In DNA, the CDR3 is TGTGCCAGCAACGAGGCTGGACAGGGAGTTGATCAGCCCCAGCATTTT.

The chain links TRBV30 to TRBJ1-3; D call uncertain. CDR1 is GTSNPN, CDR2 SVGIG, per germline (reference sequence). Trimming left V 3 bases short and J 7 bases short, with 19 bases between. This CDR3 spans 15 amino acids. DNA of the CDR3: TGTGCCTGGAGCGGCCCGACCTTGAGCAGGAACACCATATATTTT. It translates to CAWSGPTLSRNTIYF.

V usage is TRBV10-1 and J usage is TRBJ2-1; TRBD2 is a possible D gene (5 bases). There are 12 residues in the CDR3. The V gene lost 4 bases and the J gene lost 9 bases, with 10 bases spanning the gap. CDR1 and CDR2 from the germline V gene are WNHNN and SYGVQD (reference sequence). CDR3 residues: CASSASSGEQFF. Written as DNA, the CDR3 is TGCGCCAGCAGTGCGTCAAGCGGTGAGCAGTTCTTC.

This clone has more than one count but fewer than ten. This chain uses TRBV13 with TRBJ1-2, with 9 bases matching TRBD1. CDR1 PRHDT and CDR2 FYEKMQ come from the germline V gene (reference sequence). This CDR3 comprises 17 residues. The trim removed 4 bases at V and 2 bases at J, leaving 11 bases unmatched. The CDR3 sequence is CASSSTLTGGSNYGYTF. CDR3 nucleotide sequence: TGTGCCAGCAGCTCCACACTAACAGGGGGCTCAAACTATGGCTACACCTTC.

The genes are TRBV18 and TRBJ1-1, with D possibly TRBD1 on 6 matching bases. This CDR3 has 15 amino acids. The germline V gene encodes CDR1 KGHSH and CDR2 LQKENI. With 3 bases removed from V and 5 bases from J, the gap between germline ends came to 16 bases. The CDR3 nucleotides are TGTGCCAGCTCACCTGTTGGGGGGCTTTGGACTGAAGCTTTCTTT. Translating it yields CASSPVGGLWTEAFF. The whole variable domain, filled in from reference TRBV18 and TRBJ1-1, reads NAGVMQNPRHLVRRRGQEARLRCSPMKGHSHVYWYRQLPEEGLKFMVYLQKENIIDESGMPKERFSAEFPKEGPSILRIQQVVRGDSAAYFCASSPVGGLWTEAFFGQGTRLTVV.

V usage is TRBV5-6 and J usage is TRBJ1-2; no firm D call. The germline V gene encodes CDR1 SGHDT and CDR2 YYEEEE. This CDR3 has 14 amino acids. V was trimmed by 4 bases and J by 3 bases, leaving 13 bases between them. The chain's CDR3 is CASSPRWGYYGYTF. CDR3 nucleotides: TGTGCCAGCAGCCCCCGATGGGGATACTATGGCTACACCTTC. The full variable domain, rest sourced from reference TRBV5-6 and TRBJ1-2, is DAGVTQSPTHLIKTRGQQVTLRCSPKSGHDTVSWYQQALGQGPQFIFQYYEEEERQRGNFPDRFSGHQFPNYSSELNVNALLLGDSALYLCASSPRWGYYGYTFGSGTRLTVV.

This chain joins TRBV11-2 and TRBJ1-2; no reliable D call. Trimming left V 0 bases short and J 5 bases short, with 7 bases between. This CDR3 spans 13 amino acids. Germline loops: CDR1 SGHAT, CDR2 FQNNGV. CDR3 DNA: TGTGCCAGCAGCTTAGATGCCGGATATGGCTACACCTTC. Residues: CASSLDAGYGYTF.

This rearrangement joins TRBV10-3 to TRBJ2-3; maybe TRBD1 (6 bases). Trimming removed 6 bases at V and 0 bases at J, with 16 bases between. The CDR3 covers 16 residues. Germline lookup yields CDR1 ENHRY and CDR2 SYGVKD. CDR3 nucleotide sequence: TGTGCCATCAGCAATGGGGGCTTCTATAGCACAGATACGCAGTATTTT. It is translated as CAISNGGFYSTDTQYF.

V is TRBV19 and J is TRBJ1-5, with TRBD1 as a possible D gene (5 bases). There are 17 residues in the CDR3. Trimming cost V 3 bases and J 2 bases, with 17 bases left between them. The V gene's germline CDR1 is LNHDA and CDR2 SQIVND (reference sequence). Here the CDR3 DNA reads TGTGCCAGTAGTATGGGGAAGGGCGGGGGTGGCAATCAGCCCCAGCATTTT. Amino acid sequence: CASSMGKGGGGNQPQHF.

The chain links TRBV6-4 to TRBJ1-2; 8 nucleotides line up with TRBD1. There are 14 residues in the CDR3. Germline CDR1 and CDR2: MRHNA and SNTAGT. V was clipped by 2 bases and J by 6 bases; unmatched bases: 5. CDR3 protein: CASSDGQGFNGYTF. The CDR3 DNA reads as TGTGCCAGCAGTGACGGACAGGGTTTCAATGGCTACACCTTC.

The chain combines TRBV5-6 with TRBJ1-5; D remains ambiguous. The ends were cut back, 3 bases at V and 4 bases at J, with 11 bases in the middle. The V gene's germline CDR1 is SGHDT and CDR2 YYEEEE. CDR3 length: 14 amino acids. Written as DNA, the CDR3 is TGTGCCAGCAGCTCCGGGAACTATAATCAGCCCCAGCATTTT. This codes for CASSSGNYNQPQHF.